These T cell receptor beta chains were read from a single sample in a study of blood T cell repertoires in COVID-19. Clones were read by immunoSEQ multiplex PCR, and TCRdb kept only the in-frame ones, dropping some. The sample lists 180,000 or so clones, more than 70% occurring once. Sequenced sample: PBMCs or T cells enriched from blood (not recorded which). The receptors were sampled from a woman aged 25 to 39 who had recovered from COVID-19. Both conserved end residues are part of each CDR3. D genes are given only for firm matches. The size of a clone is reported for some rows only, either as once, few or many, or as a class for expanded clones.

V: TRBV5-4; J: TRBJ2-3; D: TRBD2; size: -; CDR3: CASSLAGGEPNTQYF; DNA: TGTGCCAGCAGCTTGGCGGGAGGGGAACCGAATACGCAGTATTTT
V: TRBV30; J: TRBJ2-3; D: TRBD1; size: -; CDR3: CACATGTTDTQYF; DNA: TGTGCCTGTGCGACAGGGACGACAGATACGCAGTATTTT
V: TRBV2; J: TRBJ2-5; D: -; size: -; CDR3: CASSEALSGAGETQYF; DNA: TGTGCCAGCAGTGAAGCGCTTTCAGGGGCTGGGGAGACCCAGTACTTC
V: TRBV28; J: TRBJ2-5; D: -; size: -; CDR3: CASSRMGGQETQYF; DNA: TGTGCCAGCAGTCGAATGGGGGGACAAGAGACCCAGTACTTC
V: TRBV9; J: TRBJ2-3; D: -; size: -; CDR3: CASSAQAGYGTDTQYF; DNA: TGTGCCAGCAGCGCCCAGGCGGGATACGGCACAGATACGCAGTATTTT
V: TRBV6-5; J: TRBJ2-7; D: TRBD2; size: once; CDR3: CASGFLADSYEQYF; DNA: TGTGCCAGCGGTTTTCTAGCGGACTCCTACGAGCAGTACTTC
V: TRBV9; J: TRBJ2-7; D: TRBD2; size: -; CDR3: CASSAGGETSYEQYF; DNA: TGTGCCAGCAGCGCCGGGGGGGAGACATCCTACGAGCAGTACTTC
V: TRBV29-1; J: TRBJ1-3; D: -; size: -; CDR3: CSGVGGGSGNTIYF; DNA: TGCAGCGGTGTCGGTGGGGGGTCTGGAAACACCATATATTTT
V: TRBV2; J: TRBJ2-7; D: -; size: -; CDR3: CASRPDKPYEQYF; DNA: TGTGCCAGCAGACCCGACAAGCCCTACGAGCAGTACTTC
V: TRBV5-1; J: TRBJ2-3; D: TRBD2; size: -; CDR3: CASSPGLAGGFFPRHTDTQYF; DNA: TGCGCCAGCAGCCCCGGACTAGCGGGAGGATTCTTCCCCCGGCACACAGATACGCAGTATTTT
V: TRBV5-1; J: TRBJ2-3; D: -; size: -; CDR3: CASSLGGQTTDTQYF; DNA: TGCGCCAGCAGCTTGGGAGGGCAGACCACAGATACGCAGTATTTT
V: TRBV5-1; J: TRBJ2-1; D: -; size: -; CDR3: CASSFLPGSANEQFF; DNA: TGCGCCAGCAGCTTCTTGCCAGGGTCGGCCAATGAGCAGTTCTTC
V: TRBV7-9; J: TRBJ2-3; D: TRBD2; size: -; CDR3: CASSLPLTSLLNSTDTQYF; DNA: TGTGCCAGCAGCTTACCCTTGACTAGCCTCCTCAATAGCACAGATACGCAGTATTTT
V: TRBV18; J: TRBJ2-1; D: TRBD2; size: -; CDR3: CASSASGTSDSSYNEQFF; DNA: TGTGCCAGCTCAGCCTCCGGGACTAGCGATAGCTCCTACAATGAGCAGTTCTTC
V: TRBV3-1/TRBV3-2; J: TRBJ2-1; D: -; size: -; CDR3: CASSRRTTGLVGNEQFF; DNA: TGTGCCAGCAGCCGGCGGACAACAGGGCTGGTAGGCAATGAGCAGTTCTTC
V: TRBV18; J: TRBJ2-3; D: -; size: -; CDR3: CASSPRPHRESTDTQYF; DNA: TGTGCCAGCTCACCACGGCCCCACAGAGAAAGCACAGATACGCAGTATTTT